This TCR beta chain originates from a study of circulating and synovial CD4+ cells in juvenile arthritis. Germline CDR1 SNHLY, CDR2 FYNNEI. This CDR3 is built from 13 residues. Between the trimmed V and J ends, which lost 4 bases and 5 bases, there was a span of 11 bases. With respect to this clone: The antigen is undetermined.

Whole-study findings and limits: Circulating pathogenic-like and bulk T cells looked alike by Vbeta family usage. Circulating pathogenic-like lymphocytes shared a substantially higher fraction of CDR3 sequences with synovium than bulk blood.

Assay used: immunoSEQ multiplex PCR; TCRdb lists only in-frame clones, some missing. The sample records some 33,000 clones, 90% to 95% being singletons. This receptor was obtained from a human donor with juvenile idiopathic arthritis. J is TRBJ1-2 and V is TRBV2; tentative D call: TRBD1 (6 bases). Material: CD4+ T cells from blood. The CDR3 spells CASSADRSYGYTF. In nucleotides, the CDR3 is TGTGCCAGCAGTGCCGACAGGTCTTATGGCTACACCTTC.